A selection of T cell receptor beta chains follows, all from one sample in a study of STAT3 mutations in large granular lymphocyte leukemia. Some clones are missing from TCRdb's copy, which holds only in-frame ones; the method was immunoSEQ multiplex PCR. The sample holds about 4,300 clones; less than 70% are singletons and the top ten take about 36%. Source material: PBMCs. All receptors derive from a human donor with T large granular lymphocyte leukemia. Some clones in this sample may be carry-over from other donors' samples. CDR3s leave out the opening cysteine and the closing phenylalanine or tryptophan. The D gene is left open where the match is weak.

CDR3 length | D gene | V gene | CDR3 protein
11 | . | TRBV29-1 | SVEDGSNQPQH
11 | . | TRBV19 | ASSITRYNEQF
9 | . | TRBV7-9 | ASRPHNEQF
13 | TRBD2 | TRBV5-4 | ASTRASGNSYEQY
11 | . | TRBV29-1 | SVARGVNTEAF
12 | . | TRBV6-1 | ASSERSRRETQY
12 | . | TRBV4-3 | ASSQDRTGYGYT
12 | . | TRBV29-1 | SVERPQSNYGYT
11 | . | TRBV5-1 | ASSFTGGNTIY
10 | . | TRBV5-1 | ASRSTGETQY
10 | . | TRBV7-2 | ASSLVQYGYT
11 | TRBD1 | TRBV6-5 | ASRAGQGYGYT
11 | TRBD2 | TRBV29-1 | SFRAGGTYEQY
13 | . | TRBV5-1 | ASSPNTGSAYEQY
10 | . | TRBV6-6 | ASSQSNNEQF
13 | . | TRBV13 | ASSSRRTGHRGQY
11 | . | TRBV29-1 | SVEETAYNEQF
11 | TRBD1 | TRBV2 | ATTGQGRYEQY
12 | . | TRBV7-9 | AGSAEGLVEKLF
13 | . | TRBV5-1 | ASSEDLGSNQPQH
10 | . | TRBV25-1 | ASSEYGAIPF
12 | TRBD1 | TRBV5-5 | ASSQGQGAQEQY
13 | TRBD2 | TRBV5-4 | ASSLGGRMDNEQF
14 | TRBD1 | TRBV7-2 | ASSSPGQGSNQPQH
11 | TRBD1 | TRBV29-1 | SVEPGQRGGYT
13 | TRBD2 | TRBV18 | ASSPVSGRNPEQY
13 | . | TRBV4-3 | ASSFGRGETYEQY
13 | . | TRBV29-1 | SVEASGSGANVLT
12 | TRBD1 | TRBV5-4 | ASSLGQGPREQY
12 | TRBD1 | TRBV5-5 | ASWIRQGQETQY
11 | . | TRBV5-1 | ASSLQGVYEQY
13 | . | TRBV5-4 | ASSPSVSPQETQY
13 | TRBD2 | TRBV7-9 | ASSFLSGRVNEQF
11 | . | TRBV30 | AWNGGVPNEQF
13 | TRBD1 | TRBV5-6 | ASSVGQVAGDGYT
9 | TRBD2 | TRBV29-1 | SVVVAGGPY
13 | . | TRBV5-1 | ASSLSFVANYGYT
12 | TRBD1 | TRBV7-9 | ASSRDRGFNEQF
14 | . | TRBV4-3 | ASSQESSSGANVLT
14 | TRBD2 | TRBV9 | ASSQTHGRAEDTQY
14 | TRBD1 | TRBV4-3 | ASSQGGTAYNSPLH
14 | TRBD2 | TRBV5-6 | ASSSILSGSTNEQY
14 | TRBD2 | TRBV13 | ASSLGTSGASYEQY
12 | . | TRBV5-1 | ASSPWGGPGTQY
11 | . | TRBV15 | ATSRDPGREQY
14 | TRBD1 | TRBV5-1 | ASSLLGDRGPNEQF
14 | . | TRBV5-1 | ASSLGRRVDSYEQY
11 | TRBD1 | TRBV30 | AWSRDRTYEQY
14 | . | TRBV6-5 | ASSYSIRGAYNEQF
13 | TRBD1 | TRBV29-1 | SVGTGLGGGGKQY
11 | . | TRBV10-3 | AISEAPSYGYT
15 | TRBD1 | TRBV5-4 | ASSLAMSQEGAGGYT
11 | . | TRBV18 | ASSPGGTNEQY
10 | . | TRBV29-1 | SVGRAGDEQY
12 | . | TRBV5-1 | ASSLLGTNYGYT
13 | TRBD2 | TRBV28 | ASSARAGGARRQY
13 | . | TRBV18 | ASSPLEVLNQPQH